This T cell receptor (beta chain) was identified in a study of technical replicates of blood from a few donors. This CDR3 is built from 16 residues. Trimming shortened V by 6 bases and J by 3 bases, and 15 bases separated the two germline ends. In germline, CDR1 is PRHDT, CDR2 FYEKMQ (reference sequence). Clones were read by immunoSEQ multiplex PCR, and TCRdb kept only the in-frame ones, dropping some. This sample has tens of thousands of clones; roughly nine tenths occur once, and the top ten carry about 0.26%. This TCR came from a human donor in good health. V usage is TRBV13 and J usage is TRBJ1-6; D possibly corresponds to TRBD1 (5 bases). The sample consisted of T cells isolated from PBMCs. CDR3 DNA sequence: TGTGCCAGCAGAGGGTCGGGGGGACGCTATAATTCACCCCTCCACTTT. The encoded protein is CASRGSGGRYNSPLHF.